This T cell receptor beta chain was sequenced during a study of a mutant IDH1 vaccine in newly diagnosed glioma. Trimming stripped 0 bases from V and 1 base from J, with 10 bases between. This CDR3 contains 17 residues. In germline, CDR1 is SGHDN, CDR2 FVKESK. Profiled with immunoSEQ multiplex PCR; TCRdb holds only in-frame clones, not every one. The sample shows about 46,000 clones, approximately 92% of them seen only once. Points on this clone: Its antigen is not identified.

Time point: week 35, safety follow-up. Every single dose of the vaccine, 300 ug of mutant IDH1 20-mer peptide, came with topical imiquimod. Administration of eight vaccinations to patients took place in weeks 1, 3, 5, 7, 11, 15, 19, 23. This TCR came from a man aged 45 to 65 with glioma. The sequences come from PBMCs, collected from a glioma patient whose treatment included an IDH1 peptide vaccine. The J gene is TRBJ1-6, the V gene TRBV14; no clear D. CDR3 protein: CASSQDQYESYNSPLHF. The CDR3 bases are TGTGCCAGCAGCCAAGATCAATATGAATCCTATAATTCACCCCTCCACTTT.